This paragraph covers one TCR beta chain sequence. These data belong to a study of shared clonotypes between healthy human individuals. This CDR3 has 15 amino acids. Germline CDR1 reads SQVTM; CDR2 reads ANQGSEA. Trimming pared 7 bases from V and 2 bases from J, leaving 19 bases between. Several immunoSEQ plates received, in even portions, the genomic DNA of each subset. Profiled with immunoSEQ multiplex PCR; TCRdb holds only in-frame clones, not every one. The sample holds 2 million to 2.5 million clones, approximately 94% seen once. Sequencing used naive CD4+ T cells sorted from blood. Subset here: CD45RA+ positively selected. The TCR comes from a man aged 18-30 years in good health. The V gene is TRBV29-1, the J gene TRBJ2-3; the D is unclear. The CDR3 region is CSAVAAFPDTDTQYF. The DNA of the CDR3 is TGCAGCGCCGTTGCGGCCTTCCCCGACACAGATACGCAGTATTTT.